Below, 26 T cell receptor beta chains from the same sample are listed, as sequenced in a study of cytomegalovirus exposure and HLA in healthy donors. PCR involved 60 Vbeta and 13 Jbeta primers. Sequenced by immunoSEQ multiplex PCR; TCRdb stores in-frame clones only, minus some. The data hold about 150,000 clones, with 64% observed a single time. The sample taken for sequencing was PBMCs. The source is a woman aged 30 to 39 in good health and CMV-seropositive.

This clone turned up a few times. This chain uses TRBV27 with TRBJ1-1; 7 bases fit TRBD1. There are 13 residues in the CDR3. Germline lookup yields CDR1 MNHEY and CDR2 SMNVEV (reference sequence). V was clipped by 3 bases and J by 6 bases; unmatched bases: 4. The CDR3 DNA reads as TGTGCCAGCAGTTTTGGAGGGGGCCCTGAAGCTTTCTTT. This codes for CASSFGGGPEAFF.

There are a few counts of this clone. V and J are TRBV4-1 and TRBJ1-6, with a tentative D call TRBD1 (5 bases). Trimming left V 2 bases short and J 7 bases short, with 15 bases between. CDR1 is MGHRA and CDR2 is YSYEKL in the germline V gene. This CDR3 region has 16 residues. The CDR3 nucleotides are TGCGCCAGCAGCCAACCATTCAGGGTTCCGAATTCACCCCTCCACTTT. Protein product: CASSQPFRVPNSPLHF.

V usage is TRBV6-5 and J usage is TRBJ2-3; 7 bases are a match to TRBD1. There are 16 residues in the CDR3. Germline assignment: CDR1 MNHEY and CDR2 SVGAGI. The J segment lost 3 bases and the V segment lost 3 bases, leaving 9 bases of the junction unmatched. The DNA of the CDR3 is TGTGCCAGCAGTTATTACCGGGACAGCAAGACAGATACGCAGTATTTT. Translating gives CASSYYRDSKTDTQYF.

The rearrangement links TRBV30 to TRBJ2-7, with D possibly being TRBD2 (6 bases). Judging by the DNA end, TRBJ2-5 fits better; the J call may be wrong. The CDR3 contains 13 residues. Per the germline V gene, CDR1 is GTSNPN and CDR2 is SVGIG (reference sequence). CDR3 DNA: TGTGCCTGGGTAAGCGGGTCCCAAGAGACCCAGTACTTC. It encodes CAWVSGSQETQYF.

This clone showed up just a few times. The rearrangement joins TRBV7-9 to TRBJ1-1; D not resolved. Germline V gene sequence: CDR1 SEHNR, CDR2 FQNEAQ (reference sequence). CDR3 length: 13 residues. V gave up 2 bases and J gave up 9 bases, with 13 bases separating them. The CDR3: CASSLNSAVQAFF. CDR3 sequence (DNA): TGTGCCAGCAGCTTAAACTCCGCCGTTCAAGCTTTCTTT.

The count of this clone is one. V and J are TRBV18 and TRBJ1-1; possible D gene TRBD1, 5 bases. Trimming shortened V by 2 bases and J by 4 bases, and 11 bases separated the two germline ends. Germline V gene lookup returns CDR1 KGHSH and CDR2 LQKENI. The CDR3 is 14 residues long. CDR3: CASSPARVGTEAFF. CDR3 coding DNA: TGTGCCAGCTCACCAGCCAGGGTGGGCACTGAAGCTTTCTTT.

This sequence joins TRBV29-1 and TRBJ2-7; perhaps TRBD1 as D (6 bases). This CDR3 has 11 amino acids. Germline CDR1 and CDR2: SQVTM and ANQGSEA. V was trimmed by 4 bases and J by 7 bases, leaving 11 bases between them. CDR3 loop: CSVARGPEQYF. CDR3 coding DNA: TGCAGCGTTGCCAGGGGACCTGAGCAGTACTTC.

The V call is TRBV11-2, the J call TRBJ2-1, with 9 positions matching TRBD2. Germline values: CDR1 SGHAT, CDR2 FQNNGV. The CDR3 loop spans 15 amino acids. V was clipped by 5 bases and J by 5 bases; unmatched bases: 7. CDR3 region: CASSTRGTSNNEQFF. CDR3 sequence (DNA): TGTGCCAGCAGCACACGGGGGACTAGCAACAATGAGCAGTTCTTC.

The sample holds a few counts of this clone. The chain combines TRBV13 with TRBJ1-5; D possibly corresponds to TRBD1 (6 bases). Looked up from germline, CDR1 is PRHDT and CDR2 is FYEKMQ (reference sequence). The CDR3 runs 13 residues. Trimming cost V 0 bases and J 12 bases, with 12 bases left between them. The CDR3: CASSLGSQGNQHF. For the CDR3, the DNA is TGTGCCAGCAGCTTAGGTTCACAGGGTAACCAGCATTTT.

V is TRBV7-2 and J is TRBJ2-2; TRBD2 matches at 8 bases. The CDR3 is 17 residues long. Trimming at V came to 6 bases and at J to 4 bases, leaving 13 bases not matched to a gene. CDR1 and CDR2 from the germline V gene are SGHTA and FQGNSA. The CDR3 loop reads CASSPSRGGQRTGELFF. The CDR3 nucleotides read TGTGCCAGCAGTCCTAGTCGGGGGGGCCAGCGCACCGGGGAGCTGTTTTTT.

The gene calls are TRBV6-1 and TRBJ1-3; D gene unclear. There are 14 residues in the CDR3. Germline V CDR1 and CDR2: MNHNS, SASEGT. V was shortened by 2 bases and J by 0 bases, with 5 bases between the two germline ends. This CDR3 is CASSELPSGNTIYF. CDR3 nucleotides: TGTGCCAGCAGTGAACTACCCTCTGGAAACACCATATATTTT.

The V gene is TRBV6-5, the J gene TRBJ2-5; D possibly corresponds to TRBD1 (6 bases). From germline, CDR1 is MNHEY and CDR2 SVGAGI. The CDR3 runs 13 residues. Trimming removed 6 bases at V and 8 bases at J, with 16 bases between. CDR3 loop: CASRDPQGFTQYF. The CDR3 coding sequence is TGTGCCAGCAGGGATCCACAGGGTTTCACCCAGTACTTC.

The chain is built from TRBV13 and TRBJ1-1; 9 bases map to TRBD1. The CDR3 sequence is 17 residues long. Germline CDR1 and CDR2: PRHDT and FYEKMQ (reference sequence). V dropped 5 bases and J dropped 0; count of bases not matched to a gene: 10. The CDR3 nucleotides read TGTGCCAGCAGCGTCCGGGACAGGGTACTATTGAACACTGAAGCTTTCTTT. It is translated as CASSVRDRVLLNTEAFF. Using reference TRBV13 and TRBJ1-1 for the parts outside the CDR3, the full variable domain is AAGVIQSPRHLIKEKRETATLKCYPIPRHDTVYWYQQGPGQDPQFLISFYEKMQSDKGSIPDRFSAQQFSDYHSELNMSSLELGDSALYFCASSVRDRVLLNTEAFFGQGTRLTVV.

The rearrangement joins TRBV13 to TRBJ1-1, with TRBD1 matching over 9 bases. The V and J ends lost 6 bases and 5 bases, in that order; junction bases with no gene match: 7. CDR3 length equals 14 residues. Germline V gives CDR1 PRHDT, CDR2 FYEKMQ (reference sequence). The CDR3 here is CASSSRQGGTEAFF. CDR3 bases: TGTGCCAGCAGTTCCCGACAGGGGGGAACTGAAGCTTTCTTT.

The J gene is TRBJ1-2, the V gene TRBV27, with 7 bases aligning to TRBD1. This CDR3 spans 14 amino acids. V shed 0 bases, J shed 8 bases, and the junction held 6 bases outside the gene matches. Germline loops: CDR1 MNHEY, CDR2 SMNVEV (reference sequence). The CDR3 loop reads CASSLSKGAQGYTF. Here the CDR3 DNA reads TGTGCCAGCAGTTTATCGAAGGGGGCGCAAGGCTACACCTTC.

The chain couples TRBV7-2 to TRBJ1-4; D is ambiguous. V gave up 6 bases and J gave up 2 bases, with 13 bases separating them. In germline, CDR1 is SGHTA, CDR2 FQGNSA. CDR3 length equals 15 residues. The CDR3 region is CASRGRGKTNEKLFF. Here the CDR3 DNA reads TGTGCCAGCAGGGGCCGGGGAAAGACTAATGAAAAACTGTTTTTT.

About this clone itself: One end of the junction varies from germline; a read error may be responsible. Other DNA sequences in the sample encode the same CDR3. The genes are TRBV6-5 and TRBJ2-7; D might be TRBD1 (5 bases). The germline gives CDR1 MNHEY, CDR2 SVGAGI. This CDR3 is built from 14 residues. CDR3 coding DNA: TGCGCCAGCAGGCCGGGCAGGGCCTACTACGAGCAGTACTTC. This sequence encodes CASRPGRAYYEQYF.

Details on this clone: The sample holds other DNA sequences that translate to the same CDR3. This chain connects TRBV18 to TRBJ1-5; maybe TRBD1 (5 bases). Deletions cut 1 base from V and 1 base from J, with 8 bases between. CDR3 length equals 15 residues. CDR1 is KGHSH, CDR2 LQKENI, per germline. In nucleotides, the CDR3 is TGTGCCAGCTCACCACAGGGGATAAGCAATCAGCCCCAGCATTTT. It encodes CASSPQGISNQPQHF.

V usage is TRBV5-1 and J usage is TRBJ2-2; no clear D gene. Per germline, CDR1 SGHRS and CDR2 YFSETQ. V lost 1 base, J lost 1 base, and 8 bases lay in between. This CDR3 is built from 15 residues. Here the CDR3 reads CASSLWQENTGELFF. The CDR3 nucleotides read TGCGCCAGCAGCTTGTGGCAGGAGAACACCGGGGAGCTGTTTTTT.

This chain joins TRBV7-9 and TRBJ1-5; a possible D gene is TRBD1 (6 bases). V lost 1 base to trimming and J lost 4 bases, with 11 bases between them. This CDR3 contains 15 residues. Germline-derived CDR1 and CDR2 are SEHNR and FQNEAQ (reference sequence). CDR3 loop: CASSLVGGANQPQHF. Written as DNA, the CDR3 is TGTGCCAGCAGCTTAGTTGGGGGGGCTAATCAGCCCCAGCATTTT.

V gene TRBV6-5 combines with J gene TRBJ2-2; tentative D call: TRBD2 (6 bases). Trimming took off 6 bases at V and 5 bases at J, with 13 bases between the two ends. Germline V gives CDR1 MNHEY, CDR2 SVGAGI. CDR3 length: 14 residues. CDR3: CASRRDSQTGELFF. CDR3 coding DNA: TGTGCCAGCAGGCGGGACTCGCAAACCGGGGAGCTGTTTTTT.

DNA for the CDR3: TGTGCCAGCAGACCGTCGACAGGGGCCAGCTCCTACGAGCAGTACTTC. This translates into CASRPSTGASSYEQYF. The rearrangement joins TRBV13 to TRBJ2-7, with 8 bases matching TRBD1. The CDR3 sequence is 16 residues long. CDR1 is PRHDT, CDR2 FYEKMQ, per germline (reference sequence). Germline trimming cut 6 bases from V and 0 bases from J; bases unmatched to any gene: 10. The full variable domain, with the rest looked up from reference TRBV13 and TRBJ2-7, is AAGVIQSPRHLIKEKRETATLKCYPIPRHDTVYWYQQGPGQDPQFLISFYEKMQSDKGSIPDRFSAQQFSDYHSELNMSSLELGDSALYFCASRPSTGASSYEQYFGPGTRLTVT.

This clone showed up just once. CDR3 amino acids: CASRAGYTNYGYTF. CDR3 coding DNA: TGTGCCAGTAGGGCAGGGTATACTAACTATGGCTACACCTTC. The chain carries TRBV19 and TRBJ1-2; possibly TRBD1 for D (5 bases). Germline values: CDR1 LNHDA, CDR2 SQIVND (reference sequence). V was cut by 6 bases and J by 0 bases, with 11 bases left in between. This CDR3 is 14 amino acids long.

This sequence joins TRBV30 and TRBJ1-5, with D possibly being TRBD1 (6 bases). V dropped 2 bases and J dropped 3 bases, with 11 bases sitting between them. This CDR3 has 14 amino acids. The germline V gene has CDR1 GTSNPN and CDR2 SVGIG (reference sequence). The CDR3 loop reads CAWSTTGLNQPQHF. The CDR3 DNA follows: TGTGCCTGGAGTACGACAGGCCTCAATCAGCCCCAGCATTTT. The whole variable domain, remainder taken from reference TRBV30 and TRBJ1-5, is SQTIHQWPATLVQPVGSPLSLECTVEGTSNPNLYWYRQAAGRGLQLLFYSVGIGQISSEVPQNLSASRPQDRQFILSSKKLLLSDSGFYLCAWSTTGLNQPQHFGDGTRLSIL.

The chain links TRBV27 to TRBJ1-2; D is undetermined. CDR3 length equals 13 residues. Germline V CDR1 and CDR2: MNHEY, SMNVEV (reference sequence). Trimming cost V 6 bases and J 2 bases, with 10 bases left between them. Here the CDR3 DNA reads TGTGCCAGCAGCTTCGCGGGGAACTATGGCTACACCTTC. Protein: CASSFAGNYGYTF.

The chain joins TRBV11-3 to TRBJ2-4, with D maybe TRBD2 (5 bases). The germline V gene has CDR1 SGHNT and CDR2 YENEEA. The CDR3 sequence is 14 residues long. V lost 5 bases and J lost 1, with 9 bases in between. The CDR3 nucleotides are TGTGCCAGCAGCCGGGATGCTGCCAAAAACATTCAGTACTTC. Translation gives CASSRDAAKNIQYF.